This T cell receptor (beta chain) was identified in a study of OX40 agonist ivuxolimab in advanced cancers. Only in-frame clones appear in the TCRdb table, and some are missing; sequencing was by immunoSEQ multiplex PCR. Of about 110,000 clones detected, around 93% appear once; the ten largest clones hold approximately 1.1%. Sequenced material: CD4+ or CD8+ T cells sorted from blood, taken in a trial of the OX40 agonist ivuxolimab. The sequence was obtained from an adult with an advanced solid tumor such as melanoma, head and neck, liver or kidney cancer.

For the CDR3, the DNA is TGTGCCGGCAAACGGGGCTCTGGGGCCAACGTCCTGACTTTC. Its protein is CAGKRGSGANVLTF. V is TRBV7-9 and J is TRBJ2-6, with a tentative D call TRBD2 (5 bases). The germline CDR1 and CDR2 sequences are SEHNR and FQNEAQ (reference sequence). Deletions cut 11 bases from V and 0 bases from J, with 11 bases between. The CDR3 covers 14 residues.